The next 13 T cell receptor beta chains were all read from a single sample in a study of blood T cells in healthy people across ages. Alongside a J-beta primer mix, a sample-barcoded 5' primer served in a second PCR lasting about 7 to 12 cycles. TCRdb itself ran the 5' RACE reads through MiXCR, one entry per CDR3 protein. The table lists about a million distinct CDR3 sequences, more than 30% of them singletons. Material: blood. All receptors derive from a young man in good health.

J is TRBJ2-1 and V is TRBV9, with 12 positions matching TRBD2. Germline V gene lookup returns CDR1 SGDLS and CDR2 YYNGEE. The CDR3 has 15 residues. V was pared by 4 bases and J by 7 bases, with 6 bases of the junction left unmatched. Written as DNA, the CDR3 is TGTGCCAGCAGCTTATCCGGGACTAGCGGGAATGAGCAGTTCTTC. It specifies CASSLSGTSGNEQFF.

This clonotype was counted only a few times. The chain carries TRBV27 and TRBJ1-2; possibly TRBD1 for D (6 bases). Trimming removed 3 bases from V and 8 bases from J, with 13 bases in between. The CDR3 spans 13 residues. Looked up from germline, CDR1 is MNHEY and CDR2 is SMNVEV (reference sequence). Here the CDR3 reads CASSFGGRIGYTF. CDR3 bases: TGTGCCAGCAGTTTCGGGGGGCGCATCGGCTACACCTTC.

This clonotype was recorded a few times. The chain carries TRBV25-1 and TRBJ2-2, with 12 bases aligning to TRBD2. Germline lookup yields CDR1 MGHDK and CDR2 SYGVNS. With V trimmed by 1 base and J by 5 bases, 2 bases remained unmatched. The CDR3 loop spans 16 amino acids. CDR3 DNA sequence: TGTGCCAGCAGTGAATCCGGACTAGCGGGGACCGGGGAGCTGTTTTTT. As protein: CASSESGLAGTGELFF.

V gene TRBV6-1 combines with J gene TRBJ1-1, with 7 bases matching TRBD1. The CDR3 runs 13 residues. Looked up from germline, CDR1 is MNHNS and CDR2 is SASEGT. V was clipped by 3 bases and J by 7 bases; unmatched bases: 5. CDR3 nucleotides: TGTGCCAGCAGTGAGGGACAGACTTATGAAGCTTTCTTT. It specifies CASSEGQTYEAFF.

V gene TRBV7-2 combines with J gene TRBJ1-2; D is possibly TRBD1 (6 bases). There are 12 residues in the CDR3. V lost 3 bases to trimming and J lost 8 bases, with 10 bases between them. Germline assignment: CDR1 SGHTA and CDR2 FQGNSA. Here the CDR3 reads CASSFSQGGYTF. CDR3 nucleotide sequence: TGTGCCAGCAGCTTCTCCCAGGGGGGCTACACCTTC. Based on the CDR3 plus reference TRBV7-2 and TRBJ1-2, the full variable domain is GAGVSQSPSNKVTEKGKDVELRCDPISGHTALYWYRQSLGQGLEFLIYFQGNSAPDKSGLPSDRFSAERTGGSVSTLTIQRTQQEDSAVYLCASSFSQGGYTFGSGTRLTVV.

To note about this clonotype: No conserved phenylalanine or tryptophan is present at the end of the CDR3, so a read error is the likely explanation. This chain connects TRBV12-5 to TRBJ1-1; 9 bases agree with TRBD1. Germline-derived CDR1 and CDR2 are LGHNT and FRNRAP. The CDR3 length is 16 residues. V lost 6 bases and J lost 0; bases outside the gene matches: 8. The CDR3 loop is CASGPGTGTMNTEAFS. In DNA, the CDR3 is TGTGCTAGTGGGCCCGGGACAGGGACTATGAACACTGAAGCTTTCTCT.

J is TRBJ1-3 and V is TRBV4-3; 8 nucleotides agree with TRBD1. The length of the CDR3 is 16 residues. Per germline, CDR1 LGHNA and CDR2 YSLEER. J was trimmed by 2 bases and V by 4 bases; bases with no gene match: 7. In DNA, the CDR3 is TGCGCCAGCAGCCGACAGGGGCTGGGGGCTGGAAACACCATATATTTT. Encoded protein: CASSRQGLGAGNTIYF.

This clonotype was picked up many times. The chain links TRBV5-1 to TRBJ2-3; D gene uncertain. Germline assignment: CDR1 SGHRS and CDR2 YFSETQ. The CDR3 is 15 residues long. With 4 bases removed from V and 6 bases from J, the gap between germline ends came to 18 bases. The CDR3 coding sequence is TGCGCCAGCAGCCCCGCTATTCGAGGAACGGATACGCAGTATTTT. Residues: CASSPAIRGTDTQYF.

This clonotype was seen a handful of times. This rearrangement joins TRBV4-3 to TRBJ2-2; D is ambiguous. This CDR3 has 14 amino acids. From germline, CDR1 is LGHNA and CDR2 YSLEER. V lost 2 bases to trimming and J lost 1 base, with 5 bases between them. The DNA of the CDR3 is TGCGCCAGCAGCCAACGGCAGAACACCGGGGAGCTGTTTTTT. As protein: CASSQRQNTGELFF.

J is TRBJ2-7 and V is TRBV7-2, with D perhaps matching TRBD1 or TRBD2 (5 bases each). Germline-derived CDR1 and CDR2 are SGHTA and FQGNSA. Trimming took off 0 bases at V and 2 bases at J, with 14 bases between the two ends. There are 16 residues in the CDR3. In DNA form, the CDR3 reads TGTGCCAGCAGCTTAGCGTACGGGACGGAAACCTACGAGCAGTACTTC. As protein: CASSLAYGTETYEQYF.

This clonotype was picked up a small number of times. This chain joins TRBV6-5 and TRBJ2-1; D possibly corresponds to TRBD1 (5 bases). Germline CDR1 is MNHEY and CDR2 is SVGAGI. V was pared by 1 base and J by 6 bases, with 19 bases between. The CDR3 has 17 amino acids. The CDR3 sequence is CASSYLWGRQGINEQFF. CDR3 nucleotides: TGTGCCAGCAGTTACTTATGGGGTCGGCAGGGAATCAATGAGCAGTTCTTC.

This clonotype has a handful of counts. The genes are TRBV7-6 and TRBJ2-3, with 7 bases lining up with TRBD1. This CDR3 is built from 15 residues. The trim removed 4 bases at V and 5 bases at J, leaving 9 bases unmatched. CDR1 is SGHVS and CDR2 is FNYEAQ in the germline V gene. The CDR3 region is CASSSPLTGVDTQYF. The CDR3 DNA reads TGTGCCAGCAGCTCGCCACTTACAGGGGTAGATACGCAGTATTTT.

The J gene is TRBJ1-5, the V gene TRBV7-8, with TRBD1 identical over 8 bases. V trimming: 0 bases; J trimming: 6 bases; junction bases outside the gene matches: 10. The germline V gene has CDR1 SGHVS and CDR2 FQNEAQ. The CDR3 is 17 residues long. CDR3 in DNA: TGTGCCAGCAGCTTAGCGCCCGACAGGGGAGGCGGTCAGCCCCAGCATTTT. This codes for CASSLAPDRGGGQPQHF.